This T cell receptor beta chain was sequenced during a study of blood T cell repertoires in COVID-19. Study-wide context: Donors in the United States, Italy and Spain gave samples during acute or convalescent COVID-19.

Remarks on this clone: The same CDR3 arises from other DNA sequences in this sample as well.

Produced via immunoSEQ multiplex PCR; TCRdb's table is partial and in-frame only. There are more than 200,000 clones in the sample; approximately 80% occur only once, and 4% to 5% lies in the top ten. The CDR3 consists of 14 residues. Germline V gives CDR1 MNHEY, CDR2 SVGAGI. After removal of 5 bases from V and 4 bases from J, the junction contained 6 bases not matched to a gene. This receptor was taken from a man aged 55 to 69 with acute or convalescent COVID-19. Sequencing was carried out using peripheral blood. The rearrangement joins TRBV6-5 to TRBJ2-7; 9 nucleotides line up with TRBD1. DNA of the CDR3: TGTGCCAGCAGTCCCGGGACAGGGAAGTACGAGCAGTACTTC. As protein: CASSPGTGKYEQYF.